This entry concerns a single TCR beta chain. The antigen is undetermined. The PCR ran on 60 Vbeta and 13 Jbeta primers. Profiled with immunoSEQ multiplex PCR; TCRdb holds only in-frame clones, not every one. The repertoire holds under 150,000 clones, with 65% to 85% as singletons. The source of the sample is a study of cytomegalovirus exposure and HLA in healthy donors. General study points: In a later analysis, TCR beta V- and J-gene trimming was associated with a missense DCLRE1C variant. In an earlier analysis, most TCR beta V segments were productive about 87% or about 30% of the time.

Trimming removed 11 bases at V and 2 bases at J, with 14 bases between. Germline CDR1 reads MDHEN; CDR2 reads SYDVKM. This CDR3 is 13 amino acids long. The chain joins TRBV28 to TRBJ2-3, with D possibly being TRBD2 (5 bases). The receptor's source is a male donor in good health and CMV-seronegative. Sequences were obtained from PBMCs. DNA for the CDR3: TGTGCCGGGAGTGCACGAGACACAGATACGCAGTATTTT. This codes for CAGSARDTDTQYF.